The clone carrying this T cell receptor beta chain was detected once. TCR beta CDR3 regions were amplified from RNA transcripts. RT-PCR in the first round (using the HTBI primer set) targeted the TCR CDR3. MiXCR was run by TCRdb on the multiplex PCR reads, yielding one entry per CDR3 protein. The data show about 98,000 distinct CDR3 sequences, 40% seen once. These data are taken from a study of T cells in Graves' hyperthyroidism and ophthalmopathy. The trim removed 0 bases at V and 11 bases at J, leaving 3 bases unmatched. Germline lookup yields CDR1 SQVTM and CDR2 ANQGSEA. This CDR3 has 12 residues. The sample was peripheral blood or thyroid tissue (not recorded which). The sequence came from a woman in her 30s with Graves' hyperthyroidism. The chain carries TRBV29-1 and TRBJ1-1; TRBD1 aligns across 10 bases. The CDR3 DNA reads TGCAGCGTTGAAGATGGGACAGGGGTGGCTTTCTTT. Its translation: CSVEDGTGVAFF. The full variable domain, rest sourced from reference TRBV29-1 and TRBJ1-1, is SAVISQKPSRDICQRGTSLTIQCQVDSQVTMMFWYRQQPGQSLTLIATANQGSEATYESGFVIDKFPISRPNLTFSTLTVSNMSPEDSSIYLCSVEDGTGVAFFGQGTRLTVV.